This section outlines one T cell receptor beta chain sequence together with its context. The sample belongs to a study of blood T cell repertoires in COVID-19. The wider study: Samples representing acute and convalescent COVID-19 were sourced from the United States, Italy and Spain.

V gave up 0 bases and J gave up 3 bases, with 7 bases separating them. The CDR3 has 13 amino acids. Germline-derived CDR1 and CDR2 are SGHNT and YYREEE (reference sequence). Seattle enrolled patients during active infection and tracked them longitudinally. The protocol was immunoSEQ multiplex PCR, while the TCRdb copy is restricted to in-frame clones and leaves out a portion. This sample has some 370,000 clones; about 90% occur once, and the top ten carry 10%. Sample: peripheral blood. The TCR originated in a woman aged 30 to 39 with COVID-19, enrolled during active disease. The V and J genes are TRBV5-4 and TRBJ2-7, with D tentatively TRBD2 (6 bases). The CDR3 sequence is CASSLGLVYEQYF. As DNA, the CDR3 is TGTGCCAGCAGCTTGGGACTAGTCTACGAGCAGTACTTC.